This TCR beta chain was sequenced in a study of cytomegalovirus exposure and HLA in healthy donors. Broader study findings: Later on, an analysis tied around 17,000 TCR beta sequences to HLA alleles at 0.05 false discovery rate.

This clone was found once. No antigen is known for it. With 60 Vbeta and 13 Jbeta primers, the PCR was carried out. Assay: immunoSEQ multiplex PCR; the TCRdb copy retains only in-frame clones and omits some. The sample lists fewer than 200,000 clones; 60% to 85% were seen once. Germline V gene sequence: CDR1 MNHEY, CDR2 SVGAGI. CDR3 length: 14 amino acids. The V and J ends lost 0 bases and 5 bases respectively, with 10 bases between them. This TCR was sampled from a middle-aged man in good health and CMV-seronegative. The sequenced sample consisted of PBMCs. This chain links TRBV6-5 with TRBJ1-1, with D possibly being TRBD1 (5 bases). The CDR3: CASSYSAGLTEAFF. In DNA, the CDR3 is TGTGCCAGCAGTTACTCGGCAGGGTTAACTGAAGCTTTCTTT.